The entry that follows covers one TCR beta chain sequence. The junction departs from the called germline gene at one end, perhaps through a read error. This sample is part of a study of T cells in tumors after PD-1 blockade. The overall study: A subset received ongoing vismodegib 150 mg daily alongside anti-PD-1 therapy.

Sequencing was performed with immunoSEQ multiplex PCR; in TCRdb, only in-frame clones are kept and a portion is missing. The data contain 30,000 to 40,000 clones, 78% of them seen just once; the ten biggest clones take up 30% to 40%. Germline V gene data show CDR1 as ENHRY and CDR2 as SYGVKD. The CDR3 is 15 residues long. This clonotype was obtained from a human donor with basal cell carcinoma. The sequencing used PBMCs, collected before anti-PD-1 treatment. The V gene is TRBV10-3, the J gene TRBJ2-1, with 7 nucleotides matching TRBD2. The CDR3 nucleotides read TGTGCCATCAGCCCGGGGACTACCTCCAACAATGAGCAGTTCTTC. It specifies CAISPGTTSNNEQFF.